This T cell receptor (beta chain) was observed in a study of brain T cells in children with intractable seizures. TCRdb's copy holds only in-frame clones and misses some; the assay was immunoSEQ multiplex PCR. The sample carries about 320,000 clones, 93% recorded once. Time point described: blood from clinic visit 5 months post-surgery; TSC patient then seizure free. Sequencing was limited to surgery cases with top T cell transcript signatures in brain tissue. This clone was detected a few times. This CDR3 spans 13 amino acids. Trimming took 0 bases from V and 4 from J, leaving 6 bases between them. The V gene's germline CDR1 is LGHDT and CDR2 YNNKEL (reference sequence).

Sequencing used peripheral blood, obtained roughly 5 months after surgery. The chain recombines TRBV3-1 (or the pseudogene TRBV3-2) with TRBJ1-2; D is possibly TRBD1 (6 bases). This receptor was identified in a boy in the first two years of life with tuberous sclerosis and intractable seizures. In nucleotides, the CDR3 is TGTGCCAGCAGCCAAGAGGGGGCCTATGGCTACACCTTC. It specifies CASSQEGAYGYTF.